Shown below are 10 T cell receptor beta chains from a single sample sequenced in a study of CD8+ T cells in alopecia areata. Extraction of RNA preceded its reverse transcription into cDNA, which served as the sequencing template. Sequencing was performed with immunoSEQ multiplex PCR; in TCRdb, only in-frame clones are kept and a portion is missing. The sample lists roughly 130,000 clones, over 50% occurring once. Sample: CD4+ T cells sorted from blood, taken at week 0. These receptors came from a human donor with alopecia areata.

The chain links TRBV9 to TRBJ1-4, with 9 bases identical to TRBD1. The CDR3 covers 16 residues. Trimming removed 0 bases from V and 8 bases from J; junction bases left unmatched: 8. Germline V gives CDR1 SGDLS, CDR2 YYNGEE. The CDR3 reads CASSVGWAGTGEKLFF. CDR3 in DNA: TGTGCCAGCAGCGTAGGATGGGCAGGGACAGGGGAAAAACTGTTTTTT.

This clone was detected only once. The rearrangement joins TRBV7-7 to TRBJ2-1; 7 bases agree with TRBD2. Per the germline V gene, CDR1 is SSHAT and CDR2 is FNYEAQ (reference sequence). Trimming took 2 bases from V and 3 from J; bases not matched to a gene: 4. CDR3 length: 15 amino acids. For the CDR3, the DNA is TGTGCCAGCAGCTTACGACTAGCAAACTACAATGAGCAGTTCTTC. Encoded protein: CASSLRLANYNEQFF.

The chain is built from TRBV7-2 and TRBJ1-6; D remains ambiguous. Germline V gene lookup returns CDR1 SGHTA and CDR2 FQGNSA. The CDR3 is 12 residues long. Trimming pared 1 base from V and 9 bases from J, leaving 4 bases between. The CDR3 spells CASSLVASPLHF. The DNA of the CDR3 is TGTGCCAGCAGCTTAGTAGCTTCACCCCTCCACTTT.

This clone has a handful of counts. V usage is TRBV4-1 and J usage is TRBJ2-4; D might be TRBD1 (7 bases). The germline gives CDR1 MGHRA, CDR2 YSYEKL. Deletions cut 0 bases from V and 7 bases from J, with 16 bases between. This CDR3 is built from 16 residues. The CDR3 region has the DNA TGCGCCAGCAGCCAAGAAAGCAGGGGGGCGGGGAACATTCAGTACTTC. Translation: CASSQESRGAGNIQYF.

The CDR3 region has the DNA TGTGCCAGCAGCGTGGCCGGGACAGCTAACTATGGCTACACCTTC. Protein product: CASSVAGTANYGYTF. The V call is TRBV9, the J call TRBJ1-2, with 7 bases aligning to TRBD1. The germline V gene has CDR1 SGDLS and CDR2 YYNGEE. The CDR3 length is 15 residues. The ends lost 2 bases at V and 0 bases at J; junction bases unmatched: 4.

The chain has TRBV7-9 and TRBJ1-1; 8 nucleotides agree with TRBD1. CDR1 is SEHNR and CDR2 is FQNEAQ in the germline V gene (reference sequence). V lost 5 bases, J lost 9 bases, and 8 bases stayed unmatched. The CDR3 contains 13 residues. CDR3 residues: CASSLDRGGKAFF. As DNA, the CDR3 is TGTGCCAGCAGCCTAGACAGGGGAGGCAAAGCTTTCTTT.

J is TRBJ2-7 and V is TRBV4-1; TRBD2 agrees at 7 bases. Per germline, CDR1 MGHRA and CDR2 YSYEKL. Germline trimming cut 0 bases from V and 3 bases from J; bases unmatched to any gene: 8. The CDR3 is made up of 16 amino acids. Here the CDR3 reads CASSQEAGFYFYEQYF. The CDR3 coding sequence is TGCGCCAGCAGCCAAGAAGCGGGGTTTTATTTCTACGAGCAGTACTTC.

This clone was detected a few times. This chain uses TRBV9 with TRBJ1-3; a possible D gene is TRBD1 (5 bases). The V gene lost 3 bases and the J gene lost 4 bases, with 14 bases spanning the gap. The CDR3 loop spans 15 amino acids. Germline V gives CDR1 SGDLS, CDR2 YYNGEE. The CDR3 DNA reads as TGTGCCAGCAGCGAGGGGACCCCGCGGGGAAACACCATATATTTT. It encodes CASSEGTPRGNTIYF.

The chain is built from TRBV4-1 and TRBJ2-3; D assignment may be TRBD1 or TRBD2 (5 bases each). In germline, CDR1 is MGHRA, CDR2 YSYEKL. The length of the CDR3 is 13 residues. Trimming shortened V by 3 bases and J by 14 bases, and 18 bases separated the two germline ends. CDR3: CASSQDTGRYPYF. In DNA form, the CDR3 reads TGCGCCAGCAGCCAGGATACGGGACGCTATCCGTATTTT.

This clone was detected a few times. The chain combines TRBV29-1 with TRBJ1-1; the D gene is possibly TRBD1 (6 bases). CDR1 and CDR2 from the germline V gene are SQVTM and ANQGSEA. The V and J ends lost 5 bases and 3 bases respectively, with 13 bases between them. The CDR3 spans 13 residues. CDR3: CSVLLQGDTEAFF. CDR3 nucleotides: TGCAGCGTTCTACTACAGGGTGACACTGAAGCTTTCTTT.